This TCR beta chain came from a study of T cell responses to AZD1222 COVID-19 vaccine. Germline V CDR1 and CDR2: WNHNN, SYGVQD (reference sequence). The CDR3 has 14 amino acids. Trimming stripped 2 bases from V and 3 bases from J, with 8 bases between. Produced via immunoSEQ multiplex PCR; TCRdb's table is partial and in-frame only. The sample carries 120,000 to 150,000 clones, about 90% recorded once. The receptor was derived from an adult in good health. The specimen was peripheral blood, collected on day 0 of MenACWY control vaccination. The chain uses TRBV10-1 and TRBJ1-3; D uncertain. CDR3 sequence (DNA): TGCGCCAGCAGTGAGGAACGGGTTGGAAACACCATATATTTT. This sequence encodes CASSEERVGNTIYF.